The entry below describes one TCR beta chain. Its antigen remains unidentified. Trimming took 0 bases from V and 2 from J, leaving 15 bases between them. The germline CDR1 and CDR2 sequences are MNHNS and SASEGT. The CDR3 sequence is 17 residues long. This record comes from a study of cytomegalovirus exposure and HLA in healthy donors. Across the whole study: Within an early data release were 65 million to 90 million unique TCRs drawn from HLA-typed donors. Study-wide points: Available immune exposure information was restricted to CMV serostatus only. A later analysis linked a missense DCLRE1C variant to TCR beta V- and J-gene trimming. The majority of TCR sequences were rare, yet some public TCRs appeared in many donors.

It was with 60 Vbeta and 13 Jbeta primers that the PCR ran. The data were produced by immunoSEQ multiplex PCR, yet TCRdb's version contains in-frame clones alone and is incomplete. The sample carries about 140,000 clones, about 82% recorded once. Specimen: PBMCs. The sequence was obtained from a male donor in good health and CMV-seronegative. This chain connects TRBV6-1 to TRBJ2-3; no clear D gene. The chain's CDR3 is CASSEARSSNPTDTQYF. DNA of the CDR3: TGTGCCAGCAGTGAAGCGCGTTCTAGTAATCCCACAGATACGCAGTATTTT.